This TCR beta chain was captured in a study of cytomegalovirus exposure and HLA in healthy donors. This clone is a singleton in its sample. The CDR3 sequence is 17 residues long. The germline gives CDR1 KGHSH, CDR2 LQKENI. Trimming cost V 2 bases and J 0 bases, with 13 bases left between them. The PCR was carried out with 60 Vbeta primers and 13 Jbeta primers. The table came from immunoSEQ multiplex PCR; TCRdb's copy has only in-frame clones and leaves some out. The table lists under 200,000 clones, roughly 84% of them singletons. This chain connects TRBV18 to TRBJ2-2; D is undetermined. The specimen sequenced was PBMCs. This clonotype was obtained from a man aged 25 to 40 in good health and CMV-seronegative. The CDR3 DNA sequence: TGTGCCAGCTCACCAGCCAGAACCTCCGCGAACACCGGGGAGCTGTTTTTT. Residues: CASSPARTSANTGELFF.